One and the same sample provided the 8 T cell receptor beta chains below, sequenced in a study of T cells in Graves' hyperthyroidism and ophthalmopathy. Amplification targeted TCR beta CDR3 regions from RNA transcripts. Researchers ran a first-round RT-PCR on the TCR CDR3 using the HTBI primer set. Each CDR3 protein is one row after TCRdb ran MiXCR on the multiplex PCR reads. The sample lists 400,000 to 500,000 distinct CDR3 sequences, approximately 15% occurring once. The source material was blood. These receptors were obtained from a woman between 18 and 29 years old with Graves' hyperthyroidism.

This clonotype occurred many times. The chain uses TRBV27 and TRBJ1-5; 9 nucleotides match TRBD1. Germline V gene data show CDR1 as MNHEY and CDR2 as SMNVEV (reference sequence). Unmatched junction bases numbered 9, after V lost 5 bases and J lost 4 bases. This CDR3 has 16 residues. The CDR3 sequence is CASSPLGGTGNQPQHF. The CDR3 bases are TGTGCCAGCAGTCCCCTGGGCGGGACAGGGAATCAGCCCCAGCATTTT.

This chain joins TRBV5-8 and TRBJ2-1, with 7 bases aligning to TRBD2. Germline lookup yields CDR1 SGHTS and CDR2 YDEGEE. J was trimmed by 0 bases and V by 4 bases; bases with no gene match: 4. There are 15 residues in the CDR3. CDR3 DNA: TGTGCCAGCAGCCCGTGGACTAGCTCCTACAATGAGCAGTTCTTC. Amino acids: CASSPWTSSYNEQFF. Drawing the rest from reference TRBV5-8 and TRBJ2-1, the complete variable domain is EAGVTQSPTHLIKTRGQQATLRCSPISGHTSVYWYQQALGLGLQFLLWYDEGEERNRGNFPPRFSGRQFPNYSSELNVNALELEDSALYLCASSPWTSSYNEQFFGPGTRLTVL.

The chain carries TRBV27 and TRBJ2-7, with TRBD1 matching over 8 bases. This CDR3 is built from 14 residues. Germline CDR1 reads MNHEY; CDR2 reads SMNVEV (reference sequence). V lost 3 bases and J lost 2; bases outside the gene matches: 3. The CDR3 sequence: CASSLQGATYEQYF. CDR3 sequence (DNA): TGTGCCAGCAGTTTGCAGGGGGCGACCTACGAGCAGTACTTC.

A remark on this clonotype: A much larger clone lies a single base off, so this may be a read error. V and J are TRBV30 and TRBJ1-1; unclear D gene. CDR1 is GTSNPN and CDR2 is SVGIG in the germline V gene (reference sequence). The CDR3 has 13 residues. Trimming removed 7 bases from V and 1 base from J, with 13 bases in between. CDR3 in DNA: TGTGCCTCGCCGACACCCTGGAACACTGAAGCTTTCTTT. This encodes CASPTPWNTEAFF.

This clonotype has at least ten counts. V and J are TRBV24-1 and TRBJ2-5; 8 bases are shared with TRBD1. The germline gives CDR1 KGHDR, CDR2 SFDVKD. The CDR3 spans 15 residues. Unmatched junction bases numbered 4, after V lost 4 bases and J lost 1 base. The CDR3 DNA is TGTGCCACCAGTGACAGAGGACAGGGCCAAGAGACCCAGTACTTC. Protein: CATSDRGQGQETQYF.

This clonotype was observed a handful of times. The chain is built from TRBV20-1 and TRBJ1-2, with a weak D call TRBD1 (6 bases). The V and J ends lost 0 bases and 4 bases respectively, with 15 bases between them. The CDR3 has 15 residues. CDR1 DFQATT and CDR2 SNEGSKA come from the germline V gene (reference sequence). DNA of the CDR3: TGCAGTGCTAGAGATAAGAAGGGGGTAATCTATGGCTACACCTTC. Translated: CSARDKKGVIYGYTF.

Many counts were recorded for this clonotype. The chain uses TRBV5-1 and TRBJ1-2; D might be TRBD1 (6 bases). There are 12 residues in the CDR3. The germline V gene has CDR1 SGHRS and CDR2 YFSETQ. V was shortened by 3 bases and J by 4 bases, with 7 bases between the two germline ends. Here the CDR3 reads CASSSGAYGYTF. The CDR3 bases are TGCGCCAGCAGCTCGGGGGCCTATGGCTACACCTTC. Full variable domain (outside the CDR3, taken from reference TRBV5-1 and TRBJ1-2): KAGVTQTPRYLIKTRGQQVTLSCSPISGHRSVSWYQQTPGQGLQFLFEYFSETQRNKGNFPGRFSGRQFSNSRSEMNVSTLELGDSALYLCASSSGAYGYTFGSGTRLTVV.

This clonotype was counted at least ten times. This chain connects TRBV28 to TRBJ2-7; 8 bases fit TRBD1. The V gene's germline CDR1 is MDHEN and CDR2 SYDVKM. The CDR3 has 15 amino acids. J lost 3 bases, V lost 4 bases, and 8 bases had no gene match. In DNA, the CDR3 is TGTGCCAGCAGTTCTTTTAGGACAGGGAACTACGAGCAGTACTTC. Amino acid sequence: CASSSFRTGNYEQYF. Supplemented by reference TRBV28 and TRBJ2-7, the full variable domain reads DVKVTQSSRYLVKRTGEKVFLECVQDMDHENMFWYRQDPGLGLRLIYFSYDVKMKEKGDIPEGYSVSREKKERFSLILESASTNQTSMYLCASSSFRTGNYEQYFGPGTRLTVT.